This TCR beta chain came from a study of T cell changes during pregnancy in multiple sclerosis. CDR3 size: 17 residues. V was shortened by 9 bases and J by 0 bases, with 21 bases between the two germline ends. CDR1 and CDR2 from the germline V gene are LNHDA and SQIVND (reference sequence). The protocol was immunoSEQ multiplex PCR, while the TCRdb copy is restricted to in-frame clones and leaves out a portion. The sample yields some 29,000 clones, about nine tenths seen once. Sample: CD8+ T cells from peripheral blood mononuclear cells, taken in the third trimester of pregnancy. The rearrangement links TRBV19 to TRBJ1-5; D call uncertain. The origin of this receptor is a female donor with multiple sclerosis, enrolled in a pregnancy study. The CDR3 nucleotides read TGTGCCAGCCAGGACCCCGGAGGAGTTTATAGCAATCAGCCCCAGCATTTT. Protein product: CASQDPGGVYSNQPQHF.